This T cell receptor beta chain was captured in a study of shared clonotypes between healthy human individuals. Study-wide results and caveats: Among a few donors, about 5% of naive CD4 clonotypes were found in common.

The CDR3 length is 13 residues. CDR1 MGHRA and CDR2 YSYEKL come from the germline V gene. V was trimmed by 0 bases and J by 2 bases, leaving 4 bases between them. A remark on this clone: Its target is not known. Other DNA variants within this sample encode the same CDR3.

At deep level, the assay was performed. Template for every sorted-subset replicate PCR totaled around 200 ng DNA, roughly 30,000 T cell genomes. Method: immunoSEQ multiplex PCR; TCRdb's copy keeps in-frame clones and lacks some. In the table there are around 2.5 million clones, under 95% of which are singletons. All donors qualified as healthy HIV-negative adults and had experienced no recent acute infections or vaccinations. The source of this sequence is a young man in good health. Some clones in this sample may be carry-over from other donors' samples. Sequencing was carried out using naive CD4+ T cells from PBMCs. The subset: CD45RA+ positively selected. The chain recombines TRBV4-1 with TRBJ1-2; no clear D. The CDR3 sequence: CASSQDRNYGYTF. As DNA, the CDR3 is TGCGCCAGCAGCCAAGACAGGAACTATGGCTACACCTTC.